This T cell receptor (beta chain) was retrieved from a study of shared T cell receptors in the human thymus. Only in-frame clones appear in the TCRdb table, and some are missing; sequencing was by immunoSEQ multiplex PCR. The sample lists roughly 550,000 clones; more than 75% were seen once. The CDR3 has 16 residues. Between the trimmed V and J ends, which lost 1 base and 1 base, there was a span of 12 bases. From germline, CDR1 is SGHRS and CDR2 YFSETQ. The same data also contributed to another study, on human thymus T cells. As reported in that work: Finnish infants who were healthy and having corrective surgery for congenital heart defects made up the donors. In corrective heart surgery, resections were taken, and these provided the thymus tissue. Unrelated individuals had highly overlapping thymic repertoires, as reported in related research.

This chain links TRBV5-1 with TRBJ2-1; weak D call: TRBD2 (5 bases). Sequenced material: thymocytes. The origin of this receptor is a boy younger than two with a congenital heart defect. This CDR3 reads CASSLWVQRSYNEQFF. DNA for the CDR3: TGCGCCAGCAGCTTGTGGGTCCAGCGGTCCTACAATGAGCAGTTCTTC.